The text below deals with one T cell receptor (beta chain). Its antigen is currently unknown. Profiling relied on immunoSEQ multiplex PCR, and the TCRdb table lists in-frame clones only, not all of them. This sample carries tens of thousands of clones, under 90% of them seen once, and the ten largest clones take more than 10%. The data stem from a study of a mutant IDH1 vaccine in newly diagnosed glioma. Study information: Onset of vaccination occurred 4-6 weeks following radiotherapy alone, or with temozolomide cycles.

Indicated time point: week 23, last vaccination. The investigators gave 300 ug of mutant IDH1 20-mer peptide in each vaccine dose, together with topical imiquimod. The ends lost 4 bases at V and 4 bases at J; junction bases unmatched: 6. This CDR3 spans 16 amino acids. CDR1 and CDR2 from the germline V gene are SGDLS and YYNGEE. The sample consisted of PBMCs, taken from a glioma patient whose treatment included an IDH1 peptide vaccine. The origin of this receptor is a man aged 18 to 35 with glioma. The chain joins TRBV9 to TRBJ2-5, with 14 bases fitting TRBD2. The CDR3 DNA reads TGTGCCAGCAGCCCAGGTGGGACTAGCGGGAGAGAGACCCAGTACTTC. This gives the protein CASSPGGTSGRETQYF.